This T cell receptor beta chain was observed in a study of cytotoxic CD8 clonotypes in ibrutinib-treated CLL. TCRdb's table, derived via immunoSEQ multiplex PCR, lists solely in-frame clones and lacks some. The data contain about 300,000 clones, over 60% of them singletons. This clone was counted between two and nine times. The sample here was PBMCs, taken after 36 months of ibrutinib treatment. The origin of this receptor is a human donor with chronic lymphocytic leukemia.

Here the CDR3 DNA reads TGTGCCAGCAGCGGTAGAGGGACCGCCTCACCCCTCCACTTT. Amino acids: CASSGRGTASPLHF. The V and J genes are TRBV9 and TRBJ1-6, with D tentatively TRBD1 (5 bases). CDR1 SGDLS and CDR2 YYNGEE come from the germline V gene. V gave up 3 bases and J gave up 10 bases, with 14 bases separating them. This CDR3 contains 14 residues. Filled out from reference TRBV9 and TRBJ1-6, the complete variable domain reads DSGVTQTPKHLITATGQRVTLRCSPRSGDLSVYWYQQSLDQGLQFLIQYYNGEERAKGNILERFSAQQFPDLHSELNLSSLELGDSALYFCASSGRGTASPLHFGNGTRLTVT.